This T cell receptor (beta chain) was found in a study of graft-versus-host responses after intestinal transplantation. Study context: Once they had received anti-thymocyte globulin induction, all recipients took tacrolimus and steroids for approximately 3 years. The study's findings and limits: Marrow from the recipient contained GvH clones, some of which had appeared first in ileum or blood. Graft-donor T cell macrochimerism coincided with high graft-versus-host to host-versus-graft clonal ratios in allografts.

The repertoire was sequenced with immunoSEQ multiplex PCR; TCRdb's copy has only in-frame clones and lacks some. The data hold about 96,000 clones, with 80% to 95% observed a single time. On this clone: Its specificity is unknown.

The CDR3 runs 17 residues. Germline trimming cut 2 bases from V and 4 bases from J; bases unmatched to any gene: 13. Germline V CDR1 and CDR2: MNHEY, SMNVEV (reference sequence). The sequence was collected from a human donor who received an intestinal transplant. The genes are TRBV27 and TRBJ2-5; the match to TRBD2 covers 7 bases. Specimen: unstimulated CD4+ T cells sorted from spleen or lymph node cells, collected before intestinal transplant. The CDR3 loop is CASSLIGTPAGVETQYF. In DNA form, the CDR3 reads TGTGCCAGCAGTTTAATTGGGACCCCCGCGGGAGTAGAGACCCAGTACTTC.